This T cell receptor (beta chain) was captured by sequencing in a study of cytomegalovirus exposure and HLA in healthy donors. All the people who gave samples were healthy bone marrow donors. V was clipped by 3 bases and J by 4 bases, with 15 bases between them. The CDR3 sequence is 15 residues long. The germline V gene encodes CDR1 SGHDT and CDR2 YYEEEE. Vbeta (60) and Jbeta (13) primers were used in the PCR. The assay was immunoSEQ multiplex PCR, and TCRdb's table has in-frame clones only and misses some. This sample's table has tens of thousands of clones. The clonotype originates from a woman aged 40 to 50 in good health and CMV-seronegative. The chain links TRBV5-6 to TRBJ2-3, with D possibly TRBD1 on 6 matching bases. Sample: PBMCs. The CDR3 reads CASSYRQAPSDTQYF. The CDR3 bases are TGTGCCAGCAGCTACAGACAGGCCCCGTCAGATACGCAGTATTTT.